This T cell receptor (beta chain) derives from a study of blood T cell repertoires in COVID-19. Sequencing used immunoSEQ multiplex PCR; TCRdb keeps in-frame clones, though not all of them. The sample includes 250,000 to 350,000 clones, about 83% of them seen just once. This clone was detected once. Germline CDR1 and CDR2: GTSNPN and SVGIG (reference sequence). V trimming: 1 base; J trimming: 8 bases; junction bases outside the gene matches: 9. This CDR3 is 15 amino acids long. This TCR was sampled from a woman aged 50 to 60 with acute or convalescent COVID-19. The sample consisted of peripheral blood. The rearrangement links TRBV30 to TRBJ2-2; the match to TRBD1 covers 8 bases. Here the CDR3 reads CAWSAQDRASGELFF. DNA for the CDR3: TGTGCCTGGAGTGCTCAGGACAGGGCGTCGGGGGAGCTGTTTTTT.